This TCR beta chain is from a study of metastatic and nonmetastatic thyroid tumors. At the level of the study: Both malignant and benign thyroid patients supplied peripheral blood and tumor or nodule tissue samples, across which the repertoires of these patients were then compared.

As originally analysed: The authors used CDR3 differences across clinicopathological groups to build a distant-metastasis classifier for papillary thyroid cancer. TCRdb reassembled clones from the PCR reads with MiXCR. These V and J calls derive from TCRdb rather than the authors' analysis. The sample has about 40,000 clones; under 20% are singletons. Study results and limitations: Compared with benign nodules, malignant thyroid tumors were reported to have significantly higher TCR beta diversity in both blood and tumor.

The CDR3 is 13 residues long. CDR1 WNHNN and CDR2 SYGVQD come from the germline V gene (reference sequence). With 6 bases removed from V and 4 bases from J, the gap between germline ends came to 9 bases. This clone has a count of ten or more. The target antigen is unknown. No patient had received any treatment before thyroid surgery. The chain combines TRBV10-1 with TRBJ2-2; perhaps TRBD1 as D (6 bases). Input material: tumor tissue. The sequence derives from a female donor with papillary thyroid cancer or a benign thyroid nodule (not recorded which). Some clones in this sample may be carry-over from other donors' samples. CDR3 bases: TGCGCCAGCAGACAGGGTCGCACCGGGGAGCTGTTTTTT. Protein: CASRQGRTGELFF.